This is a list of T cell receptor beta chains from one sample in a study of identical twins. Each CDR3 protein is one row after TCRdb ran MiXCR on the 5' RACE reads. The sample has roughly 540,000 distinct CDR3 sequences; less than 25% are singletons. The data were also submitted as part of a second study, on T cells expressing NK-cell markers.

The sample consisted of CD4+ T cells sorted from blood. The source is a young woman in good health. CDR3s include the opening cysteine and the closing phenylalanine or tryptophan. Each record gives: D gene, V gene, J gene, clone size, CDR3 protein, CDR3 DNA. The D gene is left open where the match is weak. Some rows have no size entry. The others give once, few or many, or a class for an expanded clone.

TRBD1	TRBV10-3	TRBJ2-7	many	CAIASRDRDAYEQYF	TGTGCCATAGCTTCGAGGGACAGGGATGCCTACGAGCAGTACTTC
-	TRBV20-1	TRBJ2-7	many	CSAGTYEQYF	TGCAGTGCCGGGACCTACGAGCAGTACTTC
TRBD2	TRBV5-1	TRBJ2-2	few	CASSGSSGNTGELFF	TGCGCCAGCAGCGGCTCTAGCGGGAACACCGGGGAGCTGTTTTTT
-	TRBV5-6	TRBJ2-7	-	CASSRVTGISYEQYF	TGTGCCAGCAGCCGTGTTACAGGGATCTCCTACGAGCAGTACTTC
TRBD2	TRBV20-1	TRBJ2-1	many	CSALSGRASNEQFF	TGCAGTGCCCTTAGCGGGAGGGCTAGCAATGAGCAGTTCTTC
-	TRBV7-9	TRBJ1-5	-	CASSRAGGEQPQHF	TGTGCCAGCAGCCGGGCGGGGGGTGAACAGCCCCAGCATTTT
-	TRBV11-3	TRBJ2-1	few	CASSLEGAFYNEQFF	TGTGCCAGCAGCTTAGAGGGGGCCTTCTACAATGAGCAGTTCTTC
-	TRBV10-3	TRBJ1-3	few	CAISETRQAGNTIYF	TGTGCCATCAGTGAGACGAGACAGGCTGGAAACACCATATATTTT
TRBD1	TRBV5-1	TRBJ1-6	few	CASSTGQGGDSPLHF	TGCGCCAGCAGCACCGGACAGGGGGGAGATTCACCCCTCCACTTT
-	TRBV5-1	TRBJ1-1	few	CASSVLRSGNTEAFF	TGCGCCAGCAGCGTGCTTAGGTCGGGGAACACTGAAGCTTTCTTT
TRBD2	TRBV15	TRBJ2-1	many	CATSFRTSGRYNEQFF	TGTGCCACCAGCTTTCGTACTAGCGGGAGATACAATGAGCAGTTCTTC
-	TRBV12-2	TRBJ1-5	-	CASRSPEGGYQPQHF	TGTGCAAGTCGCTCACCGGAGGGGGGCTATCAGCCCCAGCATTTT
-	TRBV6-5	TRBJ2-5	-	CASSYGGGRETQYF	TGTGCCAGCAGTTACGGGGGGGGCCGGGAGACCCAGTACTTC
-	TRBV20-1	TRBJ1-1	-	CSARDLTNTEAFF	TGCAGTGCTAGAGATCTTACAAACACTGAAGCTTTCTTT
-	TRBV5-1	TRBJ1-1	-	CASSEQMGTEAFF	TGCGCCAGCAGCGAGCAGATGGGGACTGAAGCTTTCTTT
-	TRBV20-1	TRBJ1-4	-	CSARDGQSNEKLFF	TGCAGTGCTAGGGATGGACAGAGTAATGAAAAACTGTTTTTT
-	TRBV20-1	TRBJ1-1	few	CSASPPGRNTEAFF	TGCAGTGCTTCACCCCCAGGGAGGAACACTGAAGCTTTCTTT